The rows below give T cell receptor beta chains drawn from one sample of a study of blood T cells in healthy people across ages. From the 5' RACE reads, TCRdb called clonotypes with MiXCR, one entry per CDR3 protein. The top ten hold over 9% of the sample, which has approximately 1.5 million distinct CDR3 sequences, approximately 32% seen once. Sequencing was done on a sample of blood. All receptors derive from a young woman in good health. CDR3s include the opening cysteine and the closing phenylalanine or tryptophan. D genes are given only for firm matches. Clone size is given for some rows only: seen once, a few or many times, or a class if the clone is expanded.

j_call,v_call,d_call,clone_size,cdr3_nt,cdr3_aa
TRBJ1-4,TRBV20-1,.,once,TGCAGTGCTAGCGGGGCTCCCGGGGGTAATGAAAAACTGTTTTTT,CSASGAPGGNEKLFF
TRBJ1-2,TRBV5-4,.,.,TGTGCCAGCACCCCTGGCGCGACGCCTAACTATGGCTACACCTTC,CASTPGATPNYGYTF
TRBJ2-5,TRBV4-1,.,many,TGCGCCAGCAGCCCTAATGGAGGGGGCGGCCAAGAGACCCAGTACTTC,CASSPNGGGGQETQYF
TRBJ1-5,TRBV29-1,TRBD1,many,TGCAGCGCCGGACAGGGGGGCAATCAGCCCCAGCATTTT,CSAGQGGNQPQHF
TRBJ2-1,TRBV19,.,.,TGTGCCACAAAACCCCCAGGGGAATCCTACAATGAGCAGTTCTTC,CATKPPGESYNEQFF
TRBJ2-3,TRBV9,.,.,TGTGCCAGCAGCCTTGAGAAACCAGATACGCAGTATTTT,CASSLEKPDTQYF
TRBJ1-2,TRBV7-9,.,.,TGTGCCAGCACCCCAACGAGGGGATCGGCGATTAACTATGGCTACACCTTC,CASTPTRGSAINYGYTF
TRBJ2-3,TRBV11-2,.,many,TGTGCCAGCTCCCCGGGTTCAGATACGCAGTATTTT,CASSPGSDTQYF
TRBJ2-7,TRBV6-1,.,few,TGTGCCAGCCTTCTTGGGCCGACCTACGAGCAGTACTTC,CASLLGPTYEQYF
TRBJ1-5,TRBV7-9,.,few,TGTGCCAGCAGCTTAGGCAGTGATAGCAATCAGCCCCAGCATTTT,CASSLGSDSNQPQHF
TRBJ2-2,TRBV20-1,.,.,TGCAGTGCTAGGAGTTTTCGGACCGGGGAGCTGTTTTTT,CSARSFRTGELFF
TRBJ2-1,TRBV7-2,TRBD2,.,TGTGCCAGCAGCTTAGGGGCTAGCGGGAGGGATGAGCAGTTCTTC,CASSLGASGRDEQFF
TRBJ1-2,TRBV16,.,.,TGTGCCAGCAGCGACTGGGCGGCCTTCTATGGCTACACCTTC,CASSDWAAFYGYTF
TRBJ1-6,TRBV20-1,.,.,TGCAGTGCTAGTGCAGGGGTCTATAATTCACCCCTCCACTTT,CSASAGVYNSPLHF
TRBJ2-3,TRBV20-1,TRBD2,.,TGCAGTGCGAATGGACTAGTTAACACAGATACGCAGTATTTT,CSANGLVNTDTQYF
TRBJ1-4,TRBV20-1,.,few,TGCAGTGCTAGTGACAATGAAAAACTGTTTTTT,CSASDNEKLFF
TRBJ2-7,TRBV28,.,few,TGTGCCAGCAGTTTTAGGGACACAATCTACGAGCAGTACTTC,CASSFRDTIYEQYF
TRBJ2-3,TRBV6-6,.,.,TGTGCCAGCGGTGCGGAGACATTGAGCACAGATACGCAGTATTTT,CASGAETLSTDTQYF
TRBJ2-1,TRBV10-2,TRBD2,.,TGCGCCAGCAGTGACCTGGGGCGCGTGGTCAGCGGGGGTTACAATGAGCAGTTCTTC,CASSDLGRVVSGGYNEQFF
TRBJ2-5,TRBV20-1,TRBD1,.,TGCAGTGCTATATCGACAGGGGGGGAGTGGGCCCAGTACTTC,CSAISTGGEWAQYF
TRBJ1-2,TRBV5-5,TRBD1,.,TGTGCCAGCAGCTCACCGGGACAGGGGGCGCCCGGCTACACCTTC,CASSSPGQGAPGYTF
TRBJ2-1,TRBV2,.,few,TGTGCCAGCAGTTTAGACCGCCGGGAGCAGTTCTTC,CASSLDRREQFF
TRBJ1-5,TRBV7-2,.,few,TGTGCCAGCAGCCCGCTCAGCGTGAATAGCAATCAGCCCCAGCATTTT,CASSPLSVNSNQPQHF
TRBJ2-5,TRBV18,TRBD2,.,TGTGCCAGCTCACCAGCGAGACCGGGACTAGCTGGGGAGACCCAGTACTTC,CASSPARPGLAGETQYF
TRBJ1-2,TRBV20-1,.,.,TGCAGTGCTATTAGTGGCGCCGTTAACTATGGCTACACCTTC,CSAISGAVNYGYTF
TRBJ2-5,TRBV30,.,.,TGTGCCTGGAGGCCAGAAAAAGAGACCCAGTACTTC,CAWRPEKETQYF
TRBJ2-5,TRBV29-1,TRBD1,many,TGCAGCGCTAGGGGACAGCAAGGGTTCCAAGAGACCCAGTACTTC,CSARGQQGFQETQYF
TRBJ2-3,TRBV29-1,.,few,TGCAGCGGGGGGCCGGTTGATACGCAGTATTTT,CSGGPVDTQYF
TRBJ1-1,TRBV18,TRBD1,.,TGTGCCAGCTCACCAAGCCAGGGGGACACTGAAGCTTTCTTT,CASSPSQGDTEAFF